Sequencing of this T cell receptor beta chain was carried out in a study of monozygotic twins with inflammatory bowel disease. General observations from the study: Especially with disease activity, IBD patients shared fewer clonotypes with others than healthy twins did.

Germline V gives CDR1 SGHAT, CDR2 FQNNGV. The CDR3 runs 16 residues. From the 5' RACE reads, TCRdb lists one entry per CDR3 protein and no DNA. In total, the table holds under 200,000 distinct CDR3 sequences. Each donor had more than 2 ml of blood drawn. Comment on this clonotype: The antigen is unknown.

The specimen was blood. The rearrangement joins TRBV11-2 to TRBJ2-1; TCRdb's assignment of TRBD2 cannot be checked, as there is no DNA. The receptor comes from a human donor with ulcerative colitis or Crohn's disease, or a healthy co-twin of an affected twin (not recorded which). CDR3: CASSSYSGSSYNEQFF.